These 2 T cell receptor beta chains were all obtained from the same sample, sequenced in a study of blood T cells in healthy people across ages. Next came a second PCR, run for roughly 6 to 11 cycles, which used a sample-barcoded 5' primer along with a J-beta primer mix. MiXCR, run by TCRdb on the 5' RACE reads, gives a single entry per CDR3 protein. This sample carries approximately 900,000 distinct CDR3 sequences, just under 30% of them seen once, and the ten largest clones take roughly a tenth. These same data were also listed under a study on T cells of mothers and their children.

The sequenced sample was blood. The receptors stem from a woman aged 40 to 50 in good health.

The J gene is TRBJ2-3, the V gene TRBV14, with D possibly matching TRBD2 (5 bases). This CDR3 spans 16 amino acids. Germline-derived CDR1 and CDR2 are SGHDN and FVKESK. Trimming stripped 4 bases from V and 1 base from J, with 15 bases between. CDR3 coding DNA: TGTGCCAGCAGCCTAAACCTAGCTAGAGGCACAGATACGCAGTATTTT. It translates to CASSLNLARGTDTQYF.

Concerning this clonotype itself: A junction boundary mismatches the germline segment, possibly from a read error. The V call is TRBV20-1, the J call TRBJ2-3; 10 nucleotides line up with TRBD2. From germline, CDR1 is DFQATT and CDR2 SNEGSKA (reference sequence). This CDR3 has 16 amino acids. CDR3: CSAGKLAGGYTDTRYF. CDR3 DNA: TGCAGTGCTGGGAAATTAGCGGGGGGCTACACAGATACGCGGTATTTT.